Listed below are T cell receptor beta chains from one sample, sequenced in a study of control samples from healthy donors and cancer patients. The repertoire was sequenced with immunoSEQ multiplex PCR; TCRdb's copy has only in-frame clones and lacks some. Altogether about 130,000 clones are present, more than 75% being singletons, with the ten largest covering around 1.8%. Sequenced material: blood. All receptors come from a man between 18 and 35 years old in good health. The CDR3 runs from the conserved cysteine through the conserved F or W. Each record gives: D gene, clone size, J gene, V gene, CDR3 DNA, CDR3 protein. D genes are given only for firm matches. Only some rows state a clone size, as once, few, many or a class for expanded clones.

TRBD1,.,TRBJ1-6,TRBV5-1,TGCGCCAGCAGCGCCACCGGGACAGGGGGTTCACCCCTCCACTTT,CASSATGTGGSPLHF
.,few,TRBJ1-4,TRBV27,TGTGCCAGCAGCGCGACTGTACGGGTATCGGGGAATGAAAAACTGTTTTTT,CASSATVRVSGNEKLFF
TRBD1,.,TRBJ1-5,TRBV6-5,TGTGCCAGCAGTTACTCAACAGGGGGCCATCAGCCCCAGCATTTT,CASSYSTGGHQPQHF
TRBD1,.,TRBJ2-7,TRBV3-1/TRBV3-2,TGTGCCAGCAGCCAAGGGACAGGGTCCTACGAGCAGTACTTC,CASSQGTGSYEQYF
.,.,TRBJ1-2,TRBV15,TGTGCCACCAGCTTCGGAGGGTCTAACTATGGCTACACCTTC,CATSFGGSNYGYTF
TRBD1,once,TRBJ1-6,TRBV19,TGTGCCAGTAGGGGACAGAAAGTCCATAATTCACCCCTCCACTTT,CASRGQKVHNSPLHF
.,once,TRBJ2-1,TRBV5-1,TGCGCCAGCAGCTTGGGGTGGGGCAATGAGCAGTTCTTC,CASSLGWGNEQFF
.,once,TRBJ1-2,TRBV7-8,TGTGCCAGCAGCCAGGGCCCTACTAACTATGGCTACACCTTC,CASSQGPTNYGYTF
.,.,TRBJ2-7,TRBV12-5,TGTGCTAGTGGTTTAAGGGAGCAGTACTTC,CASGLREQYF
.,.,TRBJ1-1,TRBV3-1/TRBV3-2,TGTGCCAGCAGGGGTGTCCCCCAAACTGAAGCTTTCTTT,CASRGVPQTEAFF
TRBD1,.,TRBJ1-2,TRBV12-3/TRBV12-4,TGTGCCAGCAGCAACGGACAGGGGGCCTCCTACACCTTC,CASSNGQGASYTF
TRBD2,.,TRBJ2-1,TRBV19,TGTGCCAGTAATAAGCGGCTAGCGGGGTGGGGGTTGGTGAATGAGCAGTTCTTC,CASNKRLAGWGLVNEQFF
TRBD2,.,TRBJ2-7,TRBV3-1/TRBV3-2,TGTGCCAGCAGCCAAGATAATTCGCGGGGGGCCCTTTCCTACGAGCAGTACTTC,CASSQDNSRGALSYEQYF
TRBD2,.,TRBJ2-7,TRBV2,TGTGCCAGCACCGGGGGAGGTGTAGTGACTAGCGTGTCCTACGAGCAGTACTTC,CASTGGGVVTSVSYEQYF
TRBD1,.,TRBJ1-1,TRBV24-1,TGTGCCACCCAGGCAGGGGGCGACGTGGCTGAAGCTTTCTTT,CATQAGGDVAEAFF
.,.,TRBJ1-4,TRBV19,TGTGCCAGTAGTATAGCACATATGGGTAATGAAAAACTGTTTTTT,CASSIAHMGNEKLFF
.,.,TRBJ1-5,TRBV6-2/TRBV6-3,TGTGCCAGCAGTTACCGGGACCTCATAGGGAGCAATCAGCCCCAGCATTTT,CASSYRDLIGSNQPQHF
TRBD2,once,TRBJ2-1,TRBV11-2,TGTGCCAGCAGCAAGCCGGGACTAGCGGTCTATGAGCAGTTCTTC,CASSKPGLAVYEQFF
.,few,TRBJ2-3,TRBV6-5,TGTGCCAGCAGTTACTCCGTGACAGATACGCAGTATTTT,CASSYSVTDTQYF
.,.,TRBJ2-4,TRBV7-3,TGTGCCAGCAGCTTAATTAAAGGTCGGACAGAGGAAAACATTCAGTACTTC,CASSLIKGRTEENIQYF
TRBD1,.,TRBJ2-7,TRBV7-2,TGTGCCAGCAGCGTCGCGACAGGGGACCACGAGCAGTACTTC,CASSVATGDHEQYF
.,.,TRBJ1-1,TRBV28,TGTGCGCACAGGGCGGGGTACACTGAAGCTTTCTTT,CAHRAGYTEAFF
TRBD1,.,TRBJ2-7,TRBV5-6,TGTGCCAGCAGCATCGGGACAGGGTACTACGAGCAGTACTTC,CASSIGTGYYEQYF
.,.,TRBJ2-7,TRBV27,TGTGCCAGCAGTTTATCGGGAACAGGCTGGGAGCAGTACTTC,CASSLSGTGWEQYF
TRBD2,.,TRBJ2-1,TRBV24-1,TGTGCCACCGGTAGCGGGAGGTTTGGTGAGCAGTTCTTC,CATGSGRFGEQFF
.,.,TRBJ1-4,TRBV4-1,TGCGCCAGCCGGGACGTTGGGACCGAAAAACTGTTTTTT,CASRDVGTEKLFF
.,.,TRBJ2-3,TRBV2,TGTGCCAGCCTTGCCGCCCTTAGCACAGATACGCAGTATTTT,CASLAALSTDTQYF
.,.,TRBJ2-7,TRBV11-2,TGTGCCAGCAGCCCTGGTACCAGTGAAAACCACGAGCAGTACTTC,CASSPGTSENHEQYF
.,.,TRBJ1-6,TRBV9,TGTGCCAGCAGCGCCATCCGGGGAGGGACCCAATCACCCCTCCACTTT,CASSAIRGGTQSPLHF
.,once,TRBJ2-3,TRBV5-6,TGTGCCAGCAGCTTTAAACAGTATACGCAGTATTTT,CASSFKQYTQYF
.,.,TRBJ2-7,TRBV5-5,TGTGCCAGCACGGCCCTAGGGGGGAGTACCTACGAGCAGTACTTC,CASTALGGSTYEQYF
TRBD1,.,TRBJ2-7,TRBV6-1,TGTGCCAGCAGTGAAGCAGGGACAGGGGACTACGAGCAGTACTTC,CASSEAGTGDYEQYF
.,.,TRBJ1-1,TRBV6-2/TRBV6-3,TGTGCCAGCAGTTTTCGACGGAGTGAAGCTTTCTTT,CASSFRRSEAFF
.,.,TRBJ2-7,TRBV19,TGTGCCAGTAGTATCACGGGGCCTAATCCCCCCGAGCAGTACTTC,CASSITGPNPPEQYF
TRBD2,.,TRBJ2-4,TRBV7-9,TGTGCCAGCAGCTTAGTCCTAGCGGGATACGAAAACATTCAGTACTTC,CASSLVLAGYENIQYF
.,.,TRBJ1-3,TRBV29-1,TGCAGCGTAGCGGTCCTCTCTGGAAACACCATATATTTT,CSVAVLSGNTIYF
.,.,TRBJ2-7,TRBV28,TGTGCCAGCAGCGCGAGGGGGGAGGGGAATCCCTACGAGCAGTACTTC,CASSARGEGNPYEQYF
.,.,TRBJ1-1,TRBV11-2,TGTGCCAGCAGCGGCGACAGGAACACTGAAGCTTTCTTT,CASSGDRNTEAFF
.,.,TRBJ2-3,TRBV19,TGTGCCAGTAGTAACTCCCTGAGCACAGATACGCAGTATTTT,CASSNSLSTDTQYF
TRBD2,.,TRBJ2-1,TRBV19,TGTGCCAGCGGACTAGCGGGAGGATCTGAGCAGTTCTTC,CASGLAGGSEQFF
TRBD1,once,TRBJ2-7,TRBV10-3,TGTGCCATCAGTGAGCGGGCAGGGGGCTTCAACGAGCAGTACTTC,CAISERAGGFNEQYF
.,once,TRBJ1-1,TRBV7-8,TGTGCCAGCAGCTTGCTGGGTACAACTGAAGCTTTCTTT,CASSLLGTTEAFF
TRBD1,.,TRBJ1-2,TRBV6-1,TGTGCCAGCAGTGACCCACGACAGGGGAAGGTCGGCTACACCTTC,CASSDPRQGKVGYTF
.,.,TRBJ2-2,TRBV10-1,TGCGCCAGCAGTGAGCCCCGGATGGGCTCGAACACCGGGGAGCTGTTTTTT,CASSEPRMGSNTGELFF
TRBD2,.,TRBJ2-7,TRBV13,TGTGCCAGCAGCTTGTTTAGCGGGAACCTACGTGAGCAGTACTTC,CASSLFSGNLREQYF
TRBD1,many,TRBJ1-5,TRBV27,TGTGCCAGCAGATTACGGACAGGGCCCCAGCATTTT,CASRLRTGPQHF
TRBD2,.,TRBJ2-3,TRBV10-2,TGCGCCAGCATCCTGGGACTAGCGGGGAACACAGATACGCAGTATTTT,CASILGLAGNTDTQYF
.,.,TRBJ2-3,TRBV4-2,TGTGCCAGCAGTCAAGGTCGGGGGATTGGGCTCACCACAGATACGCAGTATTTT,CASSQGRGIGLTTDTQYF